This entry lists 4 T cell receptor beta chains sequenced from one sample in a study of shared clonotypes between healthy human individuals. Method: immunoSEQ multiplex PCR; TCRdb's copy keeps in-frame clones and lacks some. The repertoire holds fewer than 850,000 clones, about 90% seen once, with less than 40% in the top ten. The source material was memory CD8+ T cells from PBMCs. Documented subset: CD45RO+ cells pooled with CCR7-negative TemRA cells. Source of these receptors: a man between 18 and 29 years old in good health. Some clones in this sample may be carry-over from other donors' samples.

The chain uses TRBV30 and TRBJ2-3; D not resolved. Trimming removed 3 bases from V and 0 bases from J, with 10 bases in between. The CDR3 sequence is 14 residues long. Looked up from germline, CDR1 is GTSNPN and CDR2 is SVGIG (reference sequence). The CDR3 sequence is CAWSAVESTDTQYF. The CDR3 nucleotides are TGTGCCTGGAGCGCCGTAGAGAGCACAGATACGCAGTATTTT.

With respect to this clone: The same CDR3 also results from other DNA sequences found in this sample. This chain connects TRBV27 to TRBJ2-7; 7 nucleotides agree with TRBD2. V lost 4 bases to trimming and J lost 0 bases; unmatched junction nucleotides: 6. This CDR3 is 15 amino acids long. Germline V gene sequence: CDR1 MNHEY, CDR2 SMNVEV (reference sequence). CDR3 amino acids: CASSSTGGSSYEQYF. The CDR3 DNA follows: TGTGCCAGCAGTTCAACGGGAGGCAGCTCCTACGAGCAGTACTTC.

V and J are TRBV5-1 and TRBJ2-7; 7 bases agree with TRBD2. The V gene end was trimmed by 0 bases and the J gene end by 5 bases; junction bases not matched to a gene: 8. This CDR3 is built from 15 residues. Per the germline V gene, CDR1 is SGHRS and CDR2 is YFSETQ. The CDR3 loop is CASSLGQRGGDEQYF. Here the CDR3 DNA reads TGCGCCAGCAGCTTGGGACAGCGGGGCGGCGACGAGCAGTACTTC.

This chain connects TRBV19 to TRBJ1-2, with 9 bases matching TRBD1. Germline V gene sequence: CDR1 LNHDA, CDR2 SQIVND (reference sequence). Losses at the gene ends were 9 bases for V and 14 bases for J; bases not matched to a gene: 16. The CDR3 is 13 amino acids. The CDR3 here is CASRESSDRGSTF. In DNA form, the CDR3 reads TGTGCCAGCAGGGAATCCTCGGACAGGGGTAGTACCTTC.